The clone carrying this T cell receptor (beta chain) is a singleton in its sample. Its antigen is unknown. This sample was included in a study of chemoradiotherapy in HPV16-positive cancers. Findings of the study overall: The functional HPV-specific definition rests on just two HPV16-positive patients. Non-HPV-specific T cells did not expand in tumors during treatment, whereas candidate HPV-specific clones and E7-related motifs did.

The assay was immunoSEQ multiplex PCR, and TCRdb's table has in-frame clones only and misses some. The profile covers approximately 4,200 clones, with roughly nine tenths appearing a single time and around 4.1% taken by the ten largest. This CDR3 has 16 residues. Trimming at V came to 6 bases and at J to 4 bases, leaving 11 bases not matched to a gene. Per the germline V gene, CDR1 is KGHSH and CDR2 is LQKENI. The receptor's source is a human donor with HPV-associated anogenital cancer. The sequences come from tumor tissue, collected from a patient who underwent chemoradiotherapy. The chain uses TRBV18 and TRBJ2-5; 10 nucleotides agree with TRBD2. The CDR3, as DNA: TGTGCCAGCTCGTCACAACTAGCGGGGAGCGGAGAGACCCAGTACTTC. It is translated as CASSSQLAGSGETQYF.